This paragraph reports one TCR beta chain. Its antigen is not known. The sample comes from a study of T-cell memory formation after mild COVID-19. Study-level results: Clones shrinking from day 15 to 85 showed even CD4/CD8 mixes; later expanders tilted CD4+.

The V gene's germline CDR1 is MDHEN and CDR2 SYDVKM. The CDR3 length is 17 residues. V shed 2 bases and J 9 bases; nucleotides not matched to a gene: 7. TCRdb passed the 5' RACE reads through MiXCR, listing each CDR3 protein once. The profile shows around 450,000 distinct CDR3 sequences, 15% to 25% of them singletons. The V call is TRBV28, the J call TRBJ2-1; 16 nucleotides match TRBD2. The sequenced material came from PBMCs or a T cell subset sorted from them (not recorded which). This receptor was identified in an adult woman who had mild COVID-19 (a few samples of this study predate the infection). Cell type and time point are not known. CDR3 protein: CASSLPIGTSGRVEQFF. CDR3 nucleotide sequence: TGTGCCAGCAGTTTACCTATAGGGACTAGCGGGAGGGTTGAGCAGTTCTTC.